This T cell receptor (beta chain) stems from a study of CD8 T cells in Susac syndrome (dated by TCRdb to the late 2010s). In the study overall: Of the Susac syndrome patients who were sequenced, roughly 6 had clinically active disease and roughly eight were in clinical remission. At the time of blood withdrawal, Susac syndrome patients were either therapy-naive, taking corticosteroids (with some also receiving IVIg), or on IVIg alone. The study compared CD8+ T cell repertoire clonality among 12 healthy donors, about 14 Susac syndrome patients and about 16 multiple sclerosis patients. Whether CD8+ T cell activation and differentiation in Susac syndrome was antigen driven was tested using repertoire sequencing. Here is what the overall study found, with its caveats: Looking at Susac-specific public clones, the researchers identified some 15 in the total CD8+ repertoire and roughly 5 in the CD8+ TEMRA repertoire. Clonal expansion was seen in Susac syndrome CD8+ repertoires, peaking in CD8+ TEMRA cells and being greater in clinically active patients than in remitting ones. The number of individuals in the TCR sequencing and HLA analysis was acknowledged as relatively small.

V is cut by 0 bases and J by 3 bases, and the space between the germline ends is 15 bases. Looking up the germline V gene yields CDR1 LGHNA and CDR2 YNFKEQ. The CDR3 runs 17 residues from the cysteine to the phenylalanine. Only the CDR3 region is kept as DNA, spanning 51 bases read in frame from base 1. RNA was extracted with the RNeasy kit and roughly 0.5 to 1 ug was reverse transcribed using random hexamers. The immunoSEQ multiplex PCR assay, which covers 54 Vbeta and 13 Jbeta segments, was used to amplify TCR beta CDR3 regions. Bias from PCR amplification was corrected by using a synthetic template baseline for primer optimization and for computational correction. As for how the authors treated the data: Reads were annotated to V, D and J genes per IMGT and analyzed with immunoSEQ Analyzer, keeping only productive sequences. Clonality was calculated as one minus the Shannon entropy normalized by log2 of the number of productive unique sequences. Public and private clones were assessed among the 100 most prevalent clones of each patient and control. A clone was defined as Susac-specific if it was absent from the healthy and MS cohorts, from about a thousand published viral clones and from other ImmuneACCESS disease sequences. TCRdb reworked the public reads: Q25 trimming with fastp, MiXCR clone assembly, productive beta chains retained. Here each entry gathers all rows of one CDR3 protein and keeps the most common genes and DNA. The V and J calls follow TCRdb's processing rather than the paper's. In all, the sample holds roughly 76,000 distinct CDR3 sequences, and approximately 93% of those were seen once. Together, the top ten hold 0.45% to 0.55% of the sample.

Peripheral blood CD8+ and CD4+ T cells from healthy donors, Susac syndrome patients and multiple sclerosis patients were profiled using high-throughput TCR beta sequencing. Susac syndrome patients met recently defined diagnostic criteria for definite or probable disease. CD8+ TEMRA cells were enriched by FACS, while bulk CD8+ and CD4+ T cells were purified by magnetic negative isolation. Blood was drawn into EDTA tubes, processed within 24 hours, and PBMCs were isolated by density gradient centrifugation. PBMCs intended for TCR sequencing were frozen in liquid nitrogen and were later thawed in a 37 degrees C water bath. The sorted or isolated CD4+, CD8+ and CD8+ TEMRA cells had a purity of 90% or higher. Regarding this clonotype: Its antigen is unknown. Nothing much larger sits one base from this clone, and base qualities are not available.

Here the chain combines TRBV4-2 and TRBJ2-1; no D gene call is confident. The TCR sequence derives from a human donor with Susac syndrome. Source material: CD8+ T cells from PBMCs. Read as DNA, the sequence is TGTGCCAGCAGCCAAGAGGCCGTTCGTGGGTACTACAATGAGCAGTTCTTC. This is translated as CASSQEAVRGYYNEQFF.